This entry lists 20 T cell receptor beta chains sequenced from one sample in a study of blood T cell repertoires in COVID-19. The protocol was immunoSEQ multiplex PCR, while the TCRdb copy is restricted to in-frame clones and leaves out a portion. The sample holds about 87,000 clones; 70% to 90% are singletons and the top ten take around 3.3%. The sequenced sample consisted of peripheral blood. Receptors originate from a woman older than 75 with COVID-19, enrolled during active disease.

This sequence joins TRBV18 and TRBJ1-1; possibly TRBD1 for D (5 bases). The V gene's germline CDR1 is KGHSH and CDR2 LQKENI. Between the trimmed V and J ends, which lost 2 bases and 1 base, there was a span of 11 bases. The CDR3 has 15 residues. The CDR3: CASSPTWDSNTEAFF. CDR3 nucleotide sequence: TGTGCCAGCTCACCAACTTGGGACTCGAACACTGAAGCTTTCTTT.

This chain's CDR3 is CATKGLAGAEQYF. The CDR3 bases are TGTGCCACCAAAGGGCTAGCGGGGGCCGAGCAGTACTTC. The rearrangement links TRBV10-3 to TRBJ2-7; TRBD2 matches 10 bases. The CDR3 sequence is 13 residues long. Germline trimming cut 10 bases from V and 6 bases from J; bases unmatched to any gene: 9. In germline, CDR1 is ENHRY, CDR2 SYGVKD.

V is TRBV9 and J is TRBJ2-5; TRBD2 matches 8 bases. V lost 0 bases to trimming and J lost 0 bases; unmatched junction nucleotides: 1. The CDR3 spans 15 residues. Germline assignment: CDR1 SGDLS and CDR2 YYNGEE. CDR3 protein: CASSVERGYQETQYF. The CDR3 bases are TGTGCCAGCAGCGTAGAGCGGGGGTACCAAGAGACCCAGTACTTC.

The V call is TRBV6-2 or TRBV6-3, the J call TRBJ2-1, with a tentative D call TRBD2 (6 bases). Looked up from germline, CDR1 is MNHEY and CDR2 is SVGEGT. The CDR3 totals 15 residues. With 1 base removed from V and 0 bases from J, the gap between germline ends came to 7 bases. The CDR3 region is CASSYYGSSYNEQFF. DNA for the CDR3: TGTGCCAGCAGTTACTACGGGAGCTCCTACAATGAGCAGTTCTTC.

The CDR3 region has the DNA TGTGCCAGCAGTGATTTGAGGTGTAGAGAAAAACTGTTTTTT. Its protein product is CASSDLRCREKLFF. This chain uses TRBV6-4 with TRBJ1-4; D unresolved. V was trimmed by 3 bases and J by 8 bases, leaving 13 bases between them. The germline V gene has CDR1 MRHNA and CDR2 SNTAGT. The CDR3 is 14 residues long.

This chain uses TRBV27 with TRBJ1-2, with 8 bases lining up with TRBD1. The CDR3 loop spans 13 amino acids. Germline-derived CDR1 and CDR2 are MNHEY and SMNVEV (reference sequence). The ends lost 2 bases at V and 6 bases at J; junction bases unmatched: 2. The CDR3 sequence: CASSLNRGNGYTF. For the CDR3, the DNA is TGTGCCAGCAGTTTAAACAGGGGGAATGGCTACACCTTC.

This chain uses TRBV7-3 with TRBJ1-2, with D hard to call. CDR1 and CDR2 from the germline V gene are SGHTA and FQGTGA. This CDR3 is built from 13 residues. The germline V and J ends were trimmed by 5 bases and 5 bases, with 12 bases remaining between them. The CDR3 coding sequence is TGTGCCAGCAGCCCGCGACATGGGTATGGCTACACCTTC. It specifies CASSPRHGYGYTF.

A few counts support this clone. This chain links TRBV7-9 with TRBJ1-1; TRBD1 is a possible D gene (5 bases). Trimming shortened V by 3 bases and J by 5 bases, and 10 bases separated the two germline ends. Germline V gene sequence: CDR1 SEHNR, CDR2 FQNEAQ (reference sequence). This CDR3 has 13 amino acids. CDR3 nucleotide sequence: TGTGCCAGCAGCTTTCAGGGAGGGACTGAAGCTTTCTTT. Protein product: CASSFQGGTEAFF.

This chain links TRBV10-1 with TRBJ2-1, with 9 nucleotides matching TRBD2. Germline lookup yields CDR1 WNHNN and CDR2 SYGVQD (reference sequence). The V gene end was trimmed by 5 bases and the J gene end by 6 bases; junction bases not matched to a gene: 11. The CDR3 runs to 16 residues. The CDR3 is CASSPAGTSNSNEQFF. The CDR3, as DNA: TGCGCCAGCAGTCCCGCCGGGACTAGCAACTCCAATGAGCAGTTCTTC.

The chain couples TRBV7-3 to TRBJ2-2, with D possibly TRBD1 on 6 matching bases. The CDR3 runs to 13 residues. V lost 4 bases, J lost 6 bases, and 9 bases lay in between. The germline V gene has CDR1 SGHTA and CDR2 FQGTGA. The CDR3 here is CASSSPGAGELFF. CDR3 sequence (DNA): TGTGCCAGCAGCTCACCAGGGGCCGGGGAGCTGTTTTTT.

The chain employs TRBV5-1 and TRBJ2-1, with 8 bases lining up with TRBD2. The germline V gene has CDR1 SGHRS and CDR2 YFSETQ. This CDR3 comprises 16 residues. The trim removed 1 base at V and 1 base at J, leaving 4 bases unmatched. Here the CDR3 reads CASSLTGGTSYNEQFF. CDR3 DNA sequence: TGCGCCAGCAGCTTGACGGGAGGGACTTCCTACAATGAGCAGTTCTTC.

The chain joins TRBV28 to TRBJ2-7, with D unclear. V gave up 3 bases and J gave up 4 bases, with 7 bases separating them. Germline CDR1 and CDR2: MDHEN and SYDVKM. This CDR3 is 12 amino acids long. In DNA, the CDR3 is TGTGCCAGCAGTTTGTCTAGATACGAGCAGTACTTC. Residues: CASSLSRYEQYF.

This clone was counted between two and nine times. V is TRBV18 and J is TRBJ2-7; TRBD1 might be the D (6 bases). V lost 6 bases and J lost 5, with 8 bases in between. Looked up from germline, CDR1 is KGHSH and CDR2 is LQKENI. The length of the CDR3 is 11 residues. CDR3 DNA sequence: TGTGCCAGCTCCGAGGGGGACGAGCAGTACTTC. Protein product: CASSEGDEQYF.

The chain couples TRBV5-4 to TRBJ2-1; 7 nucleotides agree with TRBD2. With V trimmed by 6 bases and J by 4 bases, 10 bases remained unmatched. This CDR3 region has 15 residues. CDR1 is SGHNT and CDR2 is YYREEE in the germline V gene (reference sequence). The CDR3: CASTLGREGYNEQFF. The CDR3 DNA follows: TGTGCCAGCACTTTGGGGAGGGAGGGGTACAATGAGCAGTTCTTC.

The genes are TRBV7-2 and TRBJ2-7, with 7 bases identical to TRBD2. The germline gives CDR1 SGHTA, CDR2 FQGNSA. Unmatched junction bases numbered 12, after V lost 5 bases and J lost 5 bases. This CDR3 region has 15 residues. For the CDR3, the DNA is TGTGCCAGCAGCCCAACGACGGGGGGTCGCCACGAGCAGTACTTC. This sequence encodes CASSPTTGGRHEQYF.

The J gene is TRBJ1-1, the V gene TRBV9, with D unclear. The CDR3 runs to 14 residues. V gave up 0 bases and J gave up 2 bases, with 8 bases separating them. Germline CDR1 and CDR2: SGDLS and YYNGEE. CDR3 region: CASSVAPENTEAFF. The CDR3 coding sequence is TGTGCCAGCAGCGTAGCTCCAGAAAACACTGAAGCTTTCTTT. The entire variable domain, with the rest obtained from reference TRBV9 and TRBJ1-1, is as follows: DSGVTQTPKHLITATGQRVTLRCSPRSGDLSVYWYQQSLDQGLQFLIQYYNGEERAKGNILERFSAQQFPDLHSELNLSSLELGDSALYFCASSVAPENTEAFFGQGTRLTVV.

The chain recombines TRBV6-5 with TRBJ2-5; D is uncertain. Germline V gene data show CDR1 as MNHEY and CDR2 as SVGAGI. The V gene lost 7 bases and the J gene lost 1 base, with 4 bases spanning the gap. The length of the CDR3 is 11 residues. CDR3 bases: TGTGCCAGCACTCCCCAAGAGACCCAGTACTTC. Translation: CASTPQETQYF.

The rearrangement joins TRBV7-9 to TRBJ2-3, with 13 nucleotides matching TRBD2. Germline trimming cut 4 bases from V and 4 bases from J; bases unmatched to any gene: 8. This CDR3 has 17 amino acids. Germline lookup yields CDR1 SEHNR and CDR2 FQNEAQ (reference sequence). The CDR3 spells CASSSAGTSGAADTQYF. CDR3 DNA: TGTGCCAGCAGCTCGGCGGGGACTAGCGGGGCGGCAGATACGCAGTATTTT.

This clone was seen only a few times. The genes are TRBV7-3 and TRBJ2-3, with 10 bases aligning to TRBD2. Unmatched junction bases numbered 0, after V lost 2 bases and J lost 4 bases. From germline, CDR1 is SGHTA and CDR2 FQGTGA. The CDR3 totals 14 residues. The CDR3, as DNA: TGTGCCAGCAGCTTAGGGACTAGCGCAGATACGCAGTATTTT. This encodes CASSLGTSADTQYF. Full variable domain (outside the CDR3, taken from reference TRBV7-3 and TRBJ2-3): GAGVSQTPSNKVTEKGKYVELRCDPISGHTALYWYRQSLGQGPEFLIYFQGTGAADDSGLPNDRFFAVRPEGSVSTLKIQRTERGDSAVYLCASSLGTSADTQYFGPGTRLTVL.

This rearrangement joins TRBV5-4 to TRBJ1-2, with 7 bases fitting TRBD1. The length of the CDR3 is 14 residues. Germline trimming cut 4 bases from V and 8 bases from J; bases unmatched to any gene: 11. Germline V CDR1 and CDR2: SGHNT, YYREEE (reference sequence). The CDR3 DNA sequence: TGTGCCAGCAGCCGGTCTGAGACAGGGCAAGGCTACACCTTC. Translating gives CASSRSETGQGYTF. Full variable domain (rest looked up from reference TRBV5-4 and TRBJ1-2): ETGVTQSPTHLIKTRGQQVTLRCSSQSGHNTVSWYQQALGQGPQFIFQYYREEENGRGNFPPRFSGLQFPNYSSELNVNALELDDSALYLCASSRSETGQGYTFGSGTRLTVV.